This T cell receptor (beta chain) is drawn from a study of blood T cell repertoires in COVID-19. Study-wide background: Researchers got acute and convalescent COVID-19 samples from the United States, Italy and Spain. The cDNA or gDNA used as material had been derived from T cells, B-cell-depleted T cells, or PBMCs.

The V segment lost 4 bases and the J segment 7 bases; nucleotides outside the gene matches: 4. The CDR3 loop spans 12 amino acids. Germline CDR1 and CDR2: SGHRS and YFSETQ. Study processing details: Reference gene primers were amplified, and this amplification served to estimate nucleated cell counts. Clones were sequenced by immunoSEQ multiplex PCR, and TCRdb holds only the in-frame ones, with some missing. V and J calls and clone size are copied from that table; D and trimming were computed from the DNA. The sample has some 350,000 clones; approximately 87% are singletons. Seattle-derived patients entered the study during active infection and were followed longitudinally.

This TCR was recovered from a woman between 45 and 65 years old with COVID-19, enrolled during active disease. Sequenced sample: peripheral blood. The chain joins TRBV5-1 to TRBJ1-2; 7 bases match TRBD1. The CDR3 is CASSMTGPGYTF. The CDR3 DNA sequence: TGCGCCAGCAGCATGACAGGGCCTGGCTACACCTTC.